The entry below describes one TCR beta chain. Only one count was recorded for this clone. No antigen is known for it. No base quality values were provided; no much bigger clone lies one nucleotide off. The protocol used for the library was the immunoSEQ multiplex PCR assay. In TCRdb, the immuneACCESS table is reduced to in-frame sequences with V and J assigned. These tables do not hold every clone; where another copy was compared, an unresolved V gene accounts for under half, and the others remain unexplained. The sample contains about 40,000 clones, roughly nine tenths of them found a single time. The top ten clonotypes cover 10% to 15% of the sample. This sample is drawn from a study of T cell changes during pregnancy in multiple sclerosis (dated by TCRdb to the late 2010s). Regarding the study in general: In women with multiple sclerosis, the researchers looked at how the T cell repertoire shifted as pregnancy progressed.

Here V drops 2 bases and J drops 7 bases, and the junction holds 5 bases not matched to any gene. CDR1 and CDR2 (SQVTM, ANQGSEA) derive from the germline V gene. From cysteine to phenylalanine, the CDR3 is 14 amino acids long. Left in the record is the CDR3 DNA by itself, 42 bases read in frame from the first base. The TCR originated in a female donor with multiple sclerosis, enrolled in a pregnancy study. Recombination linked TRBV29-1 to TRBJ2-2; TRBD1 aligns with 9 central bases. The sequenced sample was CD8+ T cells from peripheral blood mononuclear cells, obtained in the first trimester of pregnancy. The DNA is as follows: TGCAGCGTTGAATCGGACAGGGGAGTCGGGGAGCTGTTTTTT. This encodes CSVESDRGVGELFF.